Presented here are 6 T cell receptor beta chains from one specimen sequenced in a study of cytomegalovirus exposure and HLA in healthy donors. PCR employed 60 Vbeta and 13 Jbeta primers. Assay used: immunoSEQ multiplex PCR; TCRdb lists only in-frame clones, some missing. The sample lists some 160,000 clones, 78% seen once, with over 1.1% in the top ten. Input material: PBMCs. Receptors were obtained from a male donor in good health and CMV-seronegative.

The CDR3 loop is CASSLSEGAFQPQHF. In DNA form, the CDR3 reads TGTGCCAGCAGCTTATCAGAGGGGGCGTTTCAGCCCCAGCATTTT. The chain employs TRBV7-6 and TRBJ1-5, with 7 bases lining up with TRBD1. CDR3 length: 15 amino acids. V lost 2 bases, J lost 6 bases, and 7 bases stayed unmatched. Germline loops: CDR1 SGHVS, CDR2 FNYEAQ.

The sample holds one count of this clone. V is TRBV9 and J is TRBJ2-7; TRBD2 agrees at 7 bases. Germline V gene sequence: CDR1 SGDLS, CDR2 YYNGEE. There are 14 residues in the CDR3. J gave up 2 bases and V 1 base, and 3 bases lay outside the gene matches. The CDR3 sequence is CASSVMAGAYEQYF. The DNA of the CDR3 is TGTGCCAGCAGCGTAATGGCGGGAGCCTACGAGCAGTACTTC.

The rearrangement links TRBV6-5 to TRBJ2-1; the match to TRBD1 covers 8 bases. The J segment lost 0 bases and the V segment lost 8 bases, leaving 3 bases of the junction unmatched. Germline CDR1 reads MNHEY; CDR2 reads SVGAGI. The CDR3 consists of 14 residues. Here the CDR3 DNA reads TGTGCCAGCGGGACAGGCGTCTCCTACAATGAGCAGTTCTTC. Translated: CASGTGVSYNEQFF.

V and J are TRBV9 and TRBJ2-5; TRBD1 is a possible D gene (6 bases). In germline, CDR1 is SGDLS, CDR2 YYNGEE. Trimming pared 5 bases from V and 5 bases from J, leaving 19 bases between. The CDR3 totals 15 residues. The CDR3: CASSNRDTEEETQYF. CDR3 nucleotide sequence: TGTGCCAGCAGTAACCGGGACACCGAGGAGGAGACCCAGTACTTC.

The rearrangement joins TRBV9 to TRBJ1-5, with D unclear. Deletions cut 0 bases from V and 1 base from J, with 5 bases between. The germline V gene encodes CDR1 SGDLS and CDR2 YYNGEE. The CDR3 is 14 amino acids. CDR3 residues: CASSVDSSNQPQHF. CDR3 in DNA: TGTGCCAGCAGCGTAGACAGCAGCAATCAGCCCCAGCATTTT.

The chain links TRBV7-6 to TRBJ2-3; 7 bases line up with TRBD2. V lost 2 bases and J lost 3; bases outside the gene matches: 11. CDR3 length: 17 residues. The germline V gene has CDR1 SGHVS and CDR2 FNYEAQ. As DNA, the CDR3 is TGTGCCAGCAGCTTAAGCGGTGTGCAGGGAGGGACAGATACGCAGTATTTT. Translating gives CASSLSGVQGGTDTQYF.